Each of the 7 T cell receptor beta chains below was sequenced from the same sample in a study of early T cells in non-severe SARS-CoV-2 infection. TCRdb independently ran MiXCR on the 5' RACE reads; one entry per CDR3 protein. The table includes some 57,000 distinct CDR3 sequences, roughly 8.8% detected once. Sequencing was done on a sample of whole blood. The receptors shown here come from an adult who was a healthcare worker with PCR-confirmed SARS-CoV-2 infection or an uninfected control (not recorded which).

The V and J genes are TRBV11-2 and TRBJ1-3; D remains unclear. There are 14 residues in the CDR3. V was clipped by 5 bases and J by 0 bases, with 8 bases between them. Germline CDR1 SGHAT, CDR2 FQNNGV. The CDR3 spells CASSHPNSGNTIYF. In DNA, the CDR3 is TGTGCCAGCAGCCATCCCAACTCTGGAAACACCATATATTTT.

Ten or more counts support this clonotype. The chain has TRBV30 and TRBJ2-2; D is ambiguous. CDR1 is GTSNPN, CDR2 SVGIG, per germline (reference sequence). The CDR3 runs to 13 residues. V was shortened by 0 bases and J by 4 bases, with 6 bases between the two germline ends. The CDR3 bases are TGTGCCTGGAGTGTACAAAGCACCGGGGAGCTGTTTTTT. Protein: CAWSVQSTGELFF.

J is TRBJ1-1 and V is TRBV20-1; a possible D gene is TRBD1 (5 bases). The CDR3 runs to 13 residues. Trimming pared 1 base from V and 0 bases from J, leaving 6 bases between. CDR1 and CDR2 from the germline V gene are DFQATT and SNEGSKA (reference sequence). The CDR3 spells CSARADMNTEAFF. The CDR3 DNA reads TGCAGTGCTAGAGCGGACATGAACACTGAAGCTTTCTTT.

CDR3: CASSLGAASKMDEQFF. CDR3 sequence (DNA): TGCGCCAGCAGCCTCGGAGCGGCCTCTAAGATGGATGAGCAGTTCTTC. The chain combines TRBV5-1 with TRBJ2-1, with TRBD2 as a possible D gene (5 bases). Germline assignment: CDR1 SGHRS and CDR2 YFSETQ. The V end lost 4 bases, the J end lost 8 bases, and 22 bases lay between the germline ends. The CDR3 totals 16 residues.

The J gene is TRBJ2-2, the V gene TRBV11-2; 8 nucleotides line up with TRBD2. The CDR3 contains 16 residues. Germline V CDR1 and CDR2: SGHAT, FQNNGV. The ends lost 5 bases at V and 7 bases at J; junction bases unmatched: 12. The DNA of the CDR3 is TGTGCCAGCAGCGCCTTCCCCAGCGGGGGCTTCGGGGAGCTGTTTTTT. Its protein is CASSAFPSGGFGELFF.

This clonotype was detected a few times. The V gene is TRBV7-9, the J gene TRBJ2-6, with 9 bases fitting TRBD1. From germline, CDR1 is SEHNR and CDR2 FQNEAQ (reference sequence). The CDR3 runs 18 residues. The ends lost 7 bases at V and 0 bases at J; junction bases unmatched: 10. The DNA for the CDR3 is TGTGCCAGCATAAGCGGGGACAGGGCCCTCTCTGGGGCCAACGTCCTGACTTTC. It yields the protein CASISGDRALSGANVLTF. The entire variable domain, with the rest obtained from reference TRBV7-9 and TRBJ2-6, is as follows: DTGVSQNPRHKITKRGQNVTFRCDPISEHNRLYWYRQTLGQGPEFLTYFQNEAQLEKSRLLSDRFSAERPKGSFSTLEIQRTEQGDSAMYLCASISGDRALSGANVLTFGAGSRLTVL.

This clonotype was counted between two and nine times. The chain links TRBV5-6 to TRBJ1-6, with D tentatively TRBD1 (6 bases). The germline gives CDR1 SGHDT, CDR2 YYEEEE. The V gene lost 1 base and the J gene lost 8 bases, with 10 bases spanning the gap. CDR3 length: 14 residues. CDR3 amino acids: CASSLRQGHSPLHF. The CDR3 DNA follows: TGTGCCAGCAGCTTGCGCCAGGGGCATTCACCCCTCCACTTT.